The table lists the clone carrying this T cell receptor (beta chain) with a few counts. MiXCR, run by TCRdb on the 5' RACE reads, gives a single entry per CDR3 protein. The sample lists hundreds of thousands of distinct CDR3 sequences, 5.5% to 6.5% occurring once. Germline V gene sequence: CDR1 MNHNY, CDR2 SVGAGI (reference sequence). The CDR3 loop spans 13 amino acids. Trimming stripped 6 bases from V and 5 bases from J, with 11 bases between. This entry comes from a study of identical twins. This chain uses TRBV6-6 with TRBJ2-1; D is ambiguous. The source material was naive T cells sorted from blood. The clonotype was recovered from a man aged 18 to 30 in good health. The CDR3 loop reads CASSLTENNEQFF. In DNA form, the CDR3 reads TGTGCCAGCAGCTTAACAGAGAACAATGAGCAGTTCTTC.